These 30 T cell receptor beta chains were all obtained from the same sample, sequenced in a study of neurological immune-mediated disorders. Using its own MiXCR run on the 5' RACE reads, TCRdb lists one record per CDR3 protein. This repertoire shows some 60,000 distinct CDR3 sequences, 9.5% to 12% found once; its top ten account for around 7%. This sample's time point: longitudinal time-point 1 (baseline). Source material: PBMCs. These receptors originate from a male donor with HTLV-1-associated myelopathy (HAM/TSP).

In this sample, this clonotype turned up many times. The chain has TRBV18 and TRBJ2-7, with unresolved D. The CDR3 runs to 13 residues. V was clipped by 6 bases and J by 3 bases, with 12 bases between them. The germline CDR1 and CDR2 sequences are KGHSH and LQKENI. This CDR3 is CASSPARYYEQYF. CDR3 in DNA: TGTGCCAGCTCGCCTGCTCGCTACTACGAGCAGTACTTC.

The table lists this clonotype with many counts. This sequence joins TRBV7-9 and TRBJ1-1; D is perhaps TRBD1 (6 bases). Germline loops: CDR1 SEHNR, CDR2 FQNEAQ (reference sequence). The CDR3 contains 14 residues. V dropped 1 base and J dropped 3 bases, with 9 bases sitting between them. CDR3 sequence reads: CASSLGGQYTEAFF. CDR3 sequence (DNA): TGTGCCAGCAGCTTAGGAGGACAGTACACTGAAGCTTTCTTT.

This clonotype has a count of ten or more. CDR3 nucleotides: TGTGCCAGCAGACCGGGTTCTGGGGCCAACGTCCTGACTTTC. Its protein is CASRPGSGANVLTF. The chain is built from TRBV13 and TRBJ2-6; D remains unclear. Germline CDR1 reads PRHDT; CDR2 reads FYEKMQ (reference sequence). The CDR3 is 14 amino acids. V shed 6 bases and J shed 1 base, with 7 bases lying between them.

Ten or more counts support this clonotype. The CDR3, as DNA: TGTGCCAGCAGCGTAGCGGGACAGGGGGCGCGAACTGAAGCTTTCTTT. Translating gives CASSVAGQGARTEAFF. The chain combines TRBV9 with TRBJ1-1, with 12 nucleotides matching TRBD1. The germline CDR1 and CDR2 sequences are SGDLS and YYNGEE. The length of the CDR3 is 16 residues. The V and J ends lost 0 bases and 5 bases, in that order; junction bases with no gene match: 5. Based on the CDR3 plus reference TRBV9 and TRBJ1-1, the full variable domain is DSGVTQTPKHLITATGQRVTLRCSPRSGDLSVYWYQQSLDQGLQFLIQYYNGEERAKGNILERFSAQQFPDLHSELNLSSLELGDSALYFCASSVAGQGARTEAFFGQGTRLTVV.

This chain uses TRBV6-2 or TRBV6-3 with TRBJ1-5, with TRBD1 as a possible D gene (5 bases). V dropped 7 bases and J dropped 4 bases, with 14 bases sitting between them. Germline lookup yields CDR1 MNHEY and CDR2 SVGEGT. There are 14 residues in the CDR3. CDR3 sequence reads: CASTVRGENQPQHF. CDR3 bases: TGTGCCAGCACCGTACGGGGGGAAAATCAGCCCCAGCATTTT.

This chain connects TRBV7-9 to TRBJ2-2, with D unclear. The CDR3 runs to 15 residues. With 7 bases removed from V and 0 bases from J, the gap between germline ends came to 12 bases. Per the germline V gene, CDR1 is SEHNR and CDR2 is FQNEAQ (reference sequence). CDR3 residues: CASTGQWANTGELFF. CDR3 in DNA: TGTGCCAGCACCGGTCAGTGGGCGAACACCGGGGAGCTGTTTTTT.

Note on this clonotype: A single base separates this from a much larger clone, so it may be a read error. The J gene is TRBJ2-7, the V gene TRBV7-2, with 7 bases identical to TRBD1. In germline, CDR1 is SGHTA, CDR2 FQGNSA. Trimming removed 6 bases from V and 2 bases from J; junction bases left unmatched: 10. This CDR3 has 15 residues. The CDR3 nucleotides read TGTGCCAGCAGACTGAACAGGGGTGGCACCTACGAGCAGTACTTC. This sequence encodes CASRLNRGGTYEQYF. Full variable domain (outside the CDR3, taken from reference TRBV7-2 and TRBJ2-7): GAGVSQSPSNKVTEKGKDVELRCDPISGHTALYWYRQSLGQGLEFLIYFQGNSAPDKSGLPSDRFSAERTGGSVSTLTIQRTQQEDSAVYLCASRLNRGGTYEQYFGPGTRLTVT.

This clonotype appeared many times. The rearrangement links TRBV6-5 to TRBJ2-7, with 7 bases matching TRBD2. From germline, CDR1 is MNHEY and CDR2 SVGAGI. This CDR3 region has 14 residues. The junction had 2 bases not matched to a gene; V was cut back by 2 bases and J by 1 base. In DNA form, the CDR3 reads TGTGCCAGCAGTTACAGGGAGGGGTCCTACGAGCAGTACTTC. This sequence encodes CASSYREGSYEQYF.

The rearrangement uses TRBV4-3 and TRBJ1-6; TRBD1 is a possible D gene (6 bases). There are 15 residues in the CDR3. Germline assignment: CDR1 LGHNA and CDR2 YSLEER. Trimming removed 3 bases at V and 6 bases at J, with 12 bases between. The CDR3 spells CASSQRLRGNSPLHF. CDR3 bases: TGCGCCAGCAGCCAGCGTCTCAGGGGTAATTCACCCCTCCACTTT.

In its sample, this clonotype was seen many times. The rearrangement uses TRBV20-1 and TRBJ1-2; D is unclear. V was clipped by 6 bases and J by 7 bases, with 21 bases between them. CDR3 length: 14 residues. Germline V lookup: CDR1 DFQATT, CDR2 SNEGSKA (reference sequence). The CDR3 region is CSASRAGLSSGYTF. The CDR3 nucleotides read TGCAGTGCCTCTCGGGCGGGCCTCTCAAGTGGCTACACCTTC.

This clonotype was counted ten times or more. The rearrangement links TRBV20-1 to TRBJ1-2, with 10 nucleotides matching TRBD1. The CDR3 totals 15 residues. With 6 bases clipped from V and 6 bases from J, the junction kept 13 bases outside the gene matches. The germline V gene has CDR1 DFQATT and CDR2 SNEGSKA (reference sequence). This CDR3 reads CSAVDRGRRWDGYTF. The CDR3 DNA sequence: TGCAGTGCGGTTGACAGGGGGCGAAGGTGGGATGGCTACACCTTC.

This clonotype was found many times. The V gene is TRBV5-1, the J gene TRBJ1-2, with 12 nucleotides matching TRBD1. The CDR3 covers 17 residues. Per the germline V gene, CDR1 is SGHRS and CDR2 is YFSETQ. V lost 4 bases to trimming and J lost 4 bases; unmatched junction nucleotides: 11. DNA for the CDR3: TGCGCCAGCAGCGAGGGGACAGGGGGCAGTTCTTCCTATGGCTACACCTTC. This translates into CASSEGTGGSSSYGYTF. The full variable domain, in which reference TRBV5-1 and TRBJ1-2 provide the parts outside the CDR3, is KAGVTQTPRYLIKTRGQQVTLSCSPISGHRSVSWYQQTPGQGLQFLFEYFSETQRNKGNFPGRFSGRQFSNSRSEMNVSTLELGDSALYLCASSEGTGGSSSYGYTFGSGTRLTVV.

There are many counts of this clonotype. The chain carries TRBV7-8 and TRBJ1-1; D uncertain. CDR1 is SGHVS, CDR2 FQNEAQ, per germline. The CDR3 consists of 13 residues. With 3 bases removed from V and 2 bases from J, the gap between germline ends came to 7 bases. DNA of the CDR3: TGTGCCAGCAGCTTTACAGATAACACTGAAGCTTTCTTT. This gives the protein CASSFTDNTEAFF.

This clonotype was picked up many times. The chain links TRBV25-1 to TRBJ1-2; 8 bases line up with TRBD1. Germline loops: CDR1 MGHDK, CDR2 SYGVNS. With 6 bases clipped from V and 7 bases from J, the junction kept 4 bases outside the gene matches. CDR3 length equals 12 residues. CDR3 amino acids: CASRLDRVGYTF. In DNA, the CDR3 is TGTGCCAGCAGACTGGACAGGGTTGGCTACACCTTC.

This clonotype has ten or more counts. The V gene is TRBV12-3 or TRBV12-4, the J gene TRBJ2-1; 8 bases map to TRBD1. V lost 4 bases and J lost 4; bases outside the gene matches: 9. CDR3 length equals 16 residues. Here the CDR3 DNA reads TGTGCCAGCAGTTCAATCCAGGGGGCGGCGTACAATGAGCAGTTCTTC. It codes for CASSSIQGAAYNEQFF.

The sample holds many counts of this clonotype. The chain joins TRBV5-1 to TRBJ2-2, with TRBD2 matching 11 bases. V shed 4 bases and J 0 bases; nucleotides not matched to a gene: 2. There are 16 residues in the CDR3. The germline V gene encodes CDR1 SGHRS and CDR2 YFSETQ. CDR3 residues: CASSGGLAANTGELFF. The CDR3 nucleotides are TGCGCCAGCAGCGGGGGACTAGCGGCGAACACCGGGGAGCTGTTTTTT.

This clonotype was picked up many times. The CDR3 spells CSATGTGKNTGELFF. In DNA form, the CDR3 reads TGCAGTGCTACCGGGACAGGGAAGAACACCGGGGAGCTGTTTTTT. This chain uses TRBV20-1 with TRBJ2-2, with 9 bases lining up with TRBD1. The V and J ends lost 4 bases and 1 base, in that order; junction bases with no gene match: 4. The CDR3 is 15 residues long. Germline CDR1 is DFQATT and CDR2 is SNEGSKA (reference sequence).

The V and J genes are TRBV7-3 and TRBJ2-2; no definite D call. The length of the CDR3 is 15 residues. V was pared by 2 bases and J by 7 bases, with 14 bases between. Germline values: CDR1 SGHTA, CDR2 FQGTGA. The DNA of the CDR3 is TGTGCCAGCAGCTTACGCCTATCTGGTATCGGGGAGCTGTTTTTT. Amino acid sequence: CASSLRLSGIGELFF.

This clonotype showed up many times. The chain is built from TRBV5-8 and TRBJ1-6; D perhaps matches TRBD1 (6 bases). Germline values: CDR1 SGHTS, CDR2 YDEGEE. The V and J ends lost 6 bases and 9 bases respectively, with 13 bases between them. The CDR3 extends over 13 amino acids. As DNA, the CDR3 is TGTGCCAGCACCCGGACAGACTTTTCACCCCTCCACTTT. Its translation: CASTRTDFSPLHF.

This clonotype was recorded at least ten times. The rearrangement links TRBV5-1 to TRBJ2-7; no clear D. The CDR3 length is 13 residues. The ends were cut back, 3 bases at V and 7 bases at J, with 14 bases in the middle. CDR1 and CDR2 from the germline V gene are SGHRS and YFSETQ. CDR3 sequence (DNA): TGCGCCAGCAGCTCCTTAGGGTTGGGTGAGCAGTACTTC. Translated: CASSSLGLGEQYF.

The table lists this clonotype with many counts. CDR3 amino acids: CASSPPPTSTDTQYF. CDR3 sequence (DNA): TGTGCCAGCTCACCACCGCCCACCAGCACAGATACGCAGTATTTT. This chain uses TRBV18 with TRBJ2-3; D not resolved. The CDR3 has 15 residues. Germline CDR1 and CDR2: KGHSH and LQKENI. Trimming shortened V by 0 bases and J by 0 bases, and 7 bases separated the two germline ends. The full variable domain, its missing parts supplied by reference TRBV18 and TRBJ2-3, is NAGVMQNPRHLVRRRGQEARLRCSPMKGHSHVYWYRQLPEEGLKFMVYLQKENIIDESGMPKERFSAEFPKEGPSILRIQQVVRGDSAAYFCASSPPPTSTDTQYFGPGTRLTVL.

The V and J genes are TRBV11-3 and TRBJ2-1; D possibly corresponds to TRBD1 (6 bases). V lost 1 base to trimming and J lost 6 bases, with 13 bases between them. This CDR3 spans 15 amino acids. Germline V gives CDR1 SGHNT, CDR2 YENEEA. CDR3 sequence reads: CASSLGGRVGNEQFF. The CDR3, as DNA: TGTGCCAGCAGCTTAGGGGGGCGGGTGGGCAATGAGCAGTTCTTC.

This clonotype was observed many times. This rearrangement joins TRBV28 to TRBJ2-7; no firm D call. Between the trimmed V and J ends, which lost 6 bases and 3 bases, there was a span of 6 bases. The CDR3 runs 11 residues. The germline CDR1 and CDR2 sequences are MDHEN and SYDVKM. CDR3 DNA: TGTGCCAGCAGACATAACTACGAGCAGTACTTC. Translating it yields CASRHNYEQYF.

This clonotype was counted at least ten times. The gene calls are TRBV29-1 and TRBJ1-4; weak D call: TRBD1 (5 bases). This CDR3 contains 14 residues. Germline loops: CDR1 SQVTM, CDR2 ANQGSEA. V lost 4 bases and J lost 8, with 17 bases in between. As DNA, the CDR3 is TGCAGCGTTGCCGAGTCTTTAGACAGCGAAAAACTGTTTTTT. This codes for CSVAESLDSEKLFF.

This clonotype was detected only a few times. The chain employs TRBV7-6 and TRBJ1-2; D remains unclear. Germline-derived CDR1 and CDR2 are SGHVS and FNYEAQ. The V and J ends lost 8 bases and 4 bases respectively, with 11 bases between them. This CDR3 contains 12 residues. CDR3 amino acids: CASPPGFYGYTF. CDR3 DNA sequence: TGTGCCAGCCCCCCAGGATTCTATGGCTACACCTTC.

This clonotype has a count of ten or more. The chain links TRBV9 to TRBJ1-4, with D possibly being TRBD1 (6 bases). The CDR3 covers 13 residues. With 3 bases removed from V and 3 bases from J, the gap between germline ends came to 6 bases. CDR1 is SGDLS and CDR2 is YYNGEE in the germline V gene. CDR3 amino acids: CASSGTANEKLFF. CDR3 DNA sequence: TGTGCCAGCAGCGGGACAGCTAATGAAAAACTGTTTTTT.

The sample holds many counts of this clonotype. The gene calls are TRBV5-1 and TRBJ2-7; 9 bases align to TRBD1. In germline, CDR1 is SGHRS, CDR2 YFSETQ. The CDR3 loop spans 14 amino acids. V lost 4 bases and J lost 4; bases outside the gene matches: 6. The CDR3 DNA is TGCGCCAGCAGCCTCGGGACAGGGTGGTACGAGCAGTACTTC. It codes for CASSLGTGWYEQYF.

This clonotype was seen many times. The chain links TRBV20-1 to TRBJ1-6; the D is unclear. CDR3 length equals 16 residues. Germline V CDR1 and CDR2: DFQATT, SNEGSKA (reference sequence). Deletions cut 2 bases from V and 7 bases from J, with 18 bases between. The CDR3: CSARSRLGSSNSPLHF. The CDR3 region has the DNA TGCAGTGCTAGATCCAGACTGGGCAGTTCGAATTCACCCCTCCACTTT.

This clonotype was seen a single time. This chain links TRBV10-3 with TRBJ2-7; D might be TRBD2 (6 bases). The V gene's germline CDR1 is ENHRY and CDR2 SYGVKD. Trimming stripped 3 bases from V and 1 base from J, with 13 bases between. The CDR3 has 15 amino acids. The CDR3 spells CAISDPGLQSYEQYF. The CDR3 bases are TGTGCCATCAGTGATCCGGGACTGCAATCCTACGAGCAGTACTTC.

This clonotype has just a few counts. A clone one base away is much larger, so this may be a read error. The gene calls are TRBV10-3 and TRBJ1-2, with D maybe TRBD1 (6 bases). The CDR3 length is 12 residues. The V gene's germline CDR1 is ENHRY and CDR2 SYGVKD. In nucleotides, the CDR3 is TGTGCCATCAGTCCAACAGGGAATGGCTACAACTTC. This sequence encodes CAISPTGNGYNF.